This is a list of T cell receptor beta chains from one sample in a study of shared clonotypes between healthy human individuals. Sequenced by immunoSEQ multiplex PCR; TCRdb stores in-frame clones only, minus some. The repertoire holds some 2,100,000 clones, approximately 95% seen once, with roughly 0.13% in the top ten. The sample comprised naive CD4+ T cells sorted from blood. These receptors were taken from a man younger than 35 in good health. Both conserved end residues are part of each CDR3. A D gene is named only where the DNA matches it firmly. Size tells how often a clone was seen (once, few, many) or the class of an expanded clone, and some rows leave it out.

J: TRBJ2-7; D: TRBD2; size: NA; V: TRBV7-2; CDR3: CASLAGGSSYEQYF; DNA: TGTGCCAGTTTAGCGGGAGGCTCCTCCTACGAGCAGTACTTC
J: TRBJ1-3; D: NA; size: NA; V: TRBV5-6; CDR3: CASSRDSLGNTIYF; DNA: TGTGCCAGCAGCCGTGACAGTTTGGGAAACACCATATATTTT
J: TRBJ2-7; D: TRBD1; size: NA; V: TRBV5-4; CDR3: CASSLRQGGYEQYF; DNA: TGTGCCAGCAGCTTGAGACAGGGGGGCTACGAGCAGTACTTC
J: TRBJ2-7; D: NA; size: NA; V: TRBV5-4; CDR3: CASSPGTPMAYEQYF; DNA: TGTGCCAGCAGCCCCGGGACACCCATGGCCTACGAGCAGTACTTC
J: TRBJ1-5; D: NA; size: NA; V: TRBV19; CDR3: CASSIEGGVNQPQHF; DNA: TGTGCCAGTAGTATAGAAGGGGGAGTCAATCAGCCCCAGCATTTT
J: TRBJ2-3; D: TRBD2; size: NA; V: TRBV6-5; CDR3: CASRTSGGITDTQYF; DNA: TGTGCCAGCCGGACTAGCGGGGGGATCACAGATACGCAGTATTTT
J: TRBJ1-5; D: NA; size: NA; V: TRBV30; CDR3: CAWSAGYNQPQHF; DNA: TGTGCCTGGAGTGCGGGTTACAATCAGCCCCAGCATTTT
J: TRBJ1-5; D: TRBD1; size: NA; V: TRBV6-1; CDR3: CASSLGTGGNQPQHF; DNA: TGTGCCAGCAGTTTGGGGACAGGCGGCAATCAGCCCCAGCATTTT
J: TRBJ2-2; D: NA; size: NA; V: TRBV5-1; CDR3: CASSAMDDTGELFF; DNA: TGCGCCAGCAGTGCGATGGATGACACCGGGGAGCTGTTTTTT
J: TRBJ2-5; D: TRBD1; size: NA; V: TRBV14; CDR3: CASSRQGGVETQYF; DNA: TGTGCCAGCTCCCGACAGGGCGGAGTTGAGACCCAGTACTTC
J: TRBJ2-4; D: TRBD1; size: NA; V: TRBV25-1; CDR3: CASSDFDRGPIQYF; DNA: TGTGCCAGCAGTGATTTTGACAGGGGGCCCATTCAGTACTTC
J: TRBJ2-7; D: TRBD2; size: once; V: TRBV30; CDR3: CAWSVLTPGLSTRSYEQYF; DNA: TGTGCCTGGAGTGTCCTTACACCGGGACTATCAACTAGATCCTACGAGCAGTACTTC